Following are 28 T cell receptor beta chains from one sample sequenced in a study of T cells in localized non-small cell lung cancer. Profiling relied on immunoSEQ multiplex PCR, and the TCRdb table lists in-frame clones only, not all of them. This table has about 28,000 clones, more than 85% appearing once. This specimen was peripheral blood, taken before any cancer treatment. These receptors all come from a female donor older than 55 with stage I lung adenocarcinoma.

This clone was found once. The chain has TRBV18 and TRBJ2-3; D uncertain. The germline gives CDR1 KGHSH, CDR2 LQKENI. Trimming shortened V by 4 bases and J by 2 bases, and 13 bases separated the two germline ends. The CDR3 runs to 15 residues. The CDR3 loop reads CASSRGPPFTDTQYF. In DNA form, the CDR3 reads TGTGCCAGCTCACGTGGGCCACCGTTCACAGATACGCAGTATTTT.

This clone was detected only once. CDR3 in DNA: TGTGCCTGGAGTGAACTAGCGGGAGGGGGGACCCAGTACTTC. This codes for CAWSELAGGGTQYF. J is TRBJ2-5 and V is TRBV30, with 13 positions matching TRBD2. The CDR3 runs 14 residues. Germline lookup yields CDR1 GTSNPN and CDR2 SVGIG (reference sequence). Trimming at V came to 1 base and at J to 7 bases, leaving 3 bases not matched to a gene.

The chain employs TRBV28 and TRBJ1-1, with a possible D match to TRBD1 (6 bases). In germline, CDR1 is MDHEN, CDR2 SYDVKM. CDR3 length: 16 residues. The V and J ends lost 6 bases and 4 bases respectively, with 21 bases between them. The CDR3 sequence is CASSLLQGSGTTEAFF. The CDR3 nucleotides are TGTGCCAGCAGCCTCCTACAGGGATCGGGAACCACTGAAGCTTTCTTT.

The chain employs TRBV30 and TRBJ2-7; D is perhaps TRBD1 (5 bases). Trimming cost V 8 bases and J 7 bases, with 24 bases left between them. This CDR3 comprises 14 residues. Germline V gives CDR1 GTSNPN, CDR2 SVGIG (reference sequence). The CDR3 DNA follows: TGTGCCGGGGATTTAGGACACTTTGGGGAAGAGCAGTACTTC. Its translation: CAGDLGHFGEEQYF.

The chain uses TRBV7-9 and TRBJ2-1; 12 bases are a match to TRBD2. The CDR3 is made up of 15 amino acids. CDR1 is SEHNR, CDR2 FQNEAQ, per germline (reference sequence). V lost 2 bases, J lost 9 bases, and 5 bases stayed unmatched. The CDR3 region has the DNA TGTGCCAGCAGCTTAACTAGCGGGAGGTGGATTGAGCAGTTCTTC. Its translation: CASSLTSGRWIEQFF.

The chain has TRBV6-1 and TRBJ2-1; 11 nucleotides line up with TRBD2. From germline, CDR1 is MNHNS and CDR2 SASEGT. V was pared by 5 bases and J by 9 bases, with 6 bases of the junction left unmatched. The CDR3 sequence is 14 residues long. CDR3 residues: CASSRLAGSREQFF. CDR3 sequence (DNA): TGTGCCAGCAGTCGACTAGCGGGATCGCGTGAGCAGTTCTTC.

The J gene is TRBJ1-5, the V gene TRBV2; 8 positions agree with TRBD1. After removal of 3 bases from V and 5 bases from J, the junction contained 6 bases not matched to a gene. The CDR3 consists of 15 residues. Germline CDR1 reads SNHLY; CDR2 reads FYNNEI. In DNA form, the CDR3 reads TGTGCCAGCAGTGACGACAGGGGTGGGGATCAGCCCCAGCATTTT. It translates to CASSDDRGGDQPQHF.

This chain connects TRBV29-1 to TRBJ2-6; TRBD2 matches 13 bases. V dropped 7 bases and J dropped 2; count of bases not matched to a gene: 8. The CDR3 runs 17 residues. From germline, CDR1 is SQVTM and CDR2 ANQGSEA. The CDR3 spells CSARLAGGFAGANVLTF. DNA for the CDR3: TGCAGCGCCCGACTAGCGGGAGGATTTGCTGGGGCCAACGTCCTGACTTTC.

This clone is a singleton in its sample. The rearrangement links TRBV7-3 to TRBJ2-2; the match to TRBD2 covers 9 bases. Germline V gene data show CDR1 as SGHTA and CDR2 as FQGTGA. V lost 5 bases to trimming and J lost 6 bases; unmatched junction nucleotides: 7. The CDR3 contains 15 residues. CDR3 protein: CASSPSGGSAGELFF. The CDR3 nucleotides read TGTGCCAGCAGCCCAAGCGGGGGGTCTGCCGGGGAGCTGTTTTTT.

The chain combines TRBV28 with TRBJ1-4; D gene uncertain. CDR3 length: 16 residues. Trimming stripped 4 bases from V and 3 bases from J, with 15 bases between. Germline CDR1 reads MDHEN; CDR2 reads SYDVKM. For the CDR3, the DNA is TGTGCCAGCAGTTCCTTCCATTCAGCAGCTAATGAAAAACTGTTTTTT. Protein product: CASSSFHSAANEKLFF.

The chain combines TRBV27 with TRBJ1-5; a weak D match, TRBD1 (5 bases). From germline, CDR1 is MNHEY and CDR2 SMNVEV (reference sequence). The CDR3 consists of 14 residues. Between the trimmed V and J ends, which lost 3 bases and 7 bases, there was a span of 13 bases. CDR3 region: CASSFGQGWQPQHF. The CDR3 DNA reads TGTGCCAGCAGTTTCGGCCAGGGTTGGCAGCCCCAGCATTTT.

The rearrangement joins TRBV6-1 to TRBJ2-7, with TRBD2 as a possible D gene (6 bases). The germline V and J ends were trimmed by 10 bases and 2 bases, with 15 bases remaining between them. There are 13 residues in the CDR3. Germline CDR1 and CDR2: MNHNS and SASEGT. The CDR3, as DNA: TGTGCCACCCAAAGGGACTCCCCCTACGAGCAGTACTTC. Translation gives CATQRDSPYEQYF.

The chain uses TRBV5-8 and TRBJ2-7; 9 bases map to TRBD1. The junction had 11 bases not matched to a gene; V was cut back by 6 bases and J by 7 bases. From germline, CDR1 is SGHTS and CDR2 YDEGEE. CDR3 length: 14 amino acids. CDR3 sequence (DNA): TGTGCCAGCAACCCCGGGACAGGGCCTTTTGAGCAGTACTTC. The encoded protein is CASNPGTGPFEQYF.

CDR3 protein: CASSASISGGTQPQHF. The CDR3 DNA reads as TGTGCCAGCAGTGCCAGCATCTCAGGGGGAACTCAGCCCCAGCATTTT. The chain combines TRBV6-1 with TRBJ1-5; 7 positions agree with TRBD1. CDR1 is MNHNS, CDR2 SASEGT, per germline. The CDR3 runs 16 residues. V lost 4 bases to trimming and J lost 6 bases; unmatched junction nucleotides: 12.

V and J are TRBV7-6 and TRBJ2-2; 8 bases align to TRBD1. The CDR3 covers 17 residues. Germline V gene sequence: CDR1 SGHVS, CDR2 FNYEAQ. The V segment lost 0 bases and the J segment 4 bases; nucleotides outside the gene matches: 7. The DNA for the CDR3 is TGTGCCAGCAGCTTAGCTCAGGGGGCAGTGGGCACCGGGGAGCTGTTTTTT. As protein: CASSLAQGAVGTGELFF.

The J gene is TRBJ1-5, the V gene TRBV2; 7 positions agree with TRBD1. Germline trimming cut 6 bases from V and 7 bases from J; bases unmatched to any gene: 9. The CDR3 covers 14 residues. Germline V gene data show CDR1 as SNHLY and CDR2 as FYNNEI. CDR3 amino acids: CASRQGLSAQPQHF. The CDR3 nucleotides are TGTGCCAGCAGACAGGGGTTAAGTGCACAGCCCCAGCATTTT.

This clone was observed a handful of times. CDR3 bases: TGTGCCAGCAGTGTGGCCGAGGGAAGCTCCTACGAGCAGTACTTC. Amino acids: CASSVAEGSSYEQYF. V is TRBV2 and J is TRBJ2-7; D may be TRBD2 (5 bases). The germline V and J ends were trimmed by 4 bases and 0 bases, with 13 bases remaining between them. Germline V gives CDR1 SNHLY, CDR2 FYNNEI. CDR3 length equals 15 residues.

The V call is TRBV7-6, the J call TRBJ2-5; D not resolved. There are 13 residues in the CDR3. In germline, CDR1 is SGHVS, CDR2 FNYEAQ. Trimming took off 6 bases at V and 4 bases at J, with 12 bases between the two ends. CDR3 sequence (DNA): TGTGCCAGCAGTCCAGTTCTACTAGAGACCCAGTACTTC. This translates into CASSPVLLETQYF.

The rearrangement uses TRBV9 and TRBJ2-3, with D uncertain. CDR1 is SGDLS, CDR2 YYNGEE, per germline. V was trimmed by 0 bases and J by 2 bases, leaving 7 bases between them. This CDR3 contains 14 residues. The CDR3 nucleotides read TGTGCCAGCAGCGTAGATCCTCTCACAGATACGCAGTATTTT. Translating gives CASSVDPLTDTQYF.

A remark on this clone: One end of the junction varies from germline; a read error may be responsible. This rearrangement joins TRBV6-5 to TRBJ2-1; D unclear. Germline lookup yields CDR1 MNHEY and CDR2 SVGAGI. CDR3 length: 11 residues. The CDR3 region has the DNA TGTGCCAGCAGGTACTTTGGTGAGCAGTTCTTC. The encoded protein is CASRYFGEQFF.

This clone was counted a single time. The rearrangement uses TRBV20-1 and TRBJ2-3, with D perhaps TRBD1 (5 bases). The germline V gene has CDR1 DFQATT and CDR2 SNEGSKA (reference sequence). V lost 6 bases and J lost 5, with 9 bases in between. This CDR3 has 11 residues. Here the CDR3 reads CSAEQGDTQYF. The CDR3, as DNA: TGCAGTGCAGAGCAGGGAGATACGCAGTATTTT.

The chain carries TRBV6-5 and TRBJ2-7; D gene unclear. The CDR3 consists of 15 residues. V was clipped by 0 bases and J by 0 bases, with 9 bases between them. Germline CDR1 and CDR2: MNHEY and SVGAGI. The CDR3 reads CASSYSNAGSYEQYF. The CDR3 DNA reads TGTGCCAGCAGTTACTCGAACGCAGGCTCCTACGAGCAGTACTTC.

CDR3 nucleotide sequence: TGTGCCAGCAGACCTACTAGCGGGGTCTACGAGCAGTACTTC. Amino acid sequence: CASRPTSGVYEQYF. The J gene is TRBJ2-7, the V gene TRBV28, with TRBD2 identical over 10 bases. Trimming took 6 bases from V and 3 from J; bases not matched to a gene: 5. This CDR3 is 14 amino acids long. Germline lookup yields CDR1 MDHEN and CDR2 SYDVKM.

The chain carries TRBV7-9 and TRBJ2-3; the D call may be TRBD1 or TRBD2 (5 bases each). Deletions cut 3 bases from V and 0 bases from J, with 10 bases between. From germline, CDR1 is SEHNR and CDR2 FQNEAQ (reference sequence). The CDR3 is 15 residues long. The CDR3 sequence is CASSFGGFSTDTQYF. The CDR3 DNA reads TGTGCCAGCAGCTTTGGGGGATTTAGCACAGATACGCAGTATTTT.

V is TRBV7-6 and J is TRBJ2-1, with 10 nucleotides matching TRBD2. The length of the CDR3 is 15 residues. Germline V gene data show CDR1 as SGHVS and CDR2 as FNYEAQ. Germline trimming cut 2 bases from V and 5 bases from J; bases unmatched to any gene: 3. CDR3 in DNA: TGTGCCAGCAGCTTAAGCGGGAGGGGAGACAATGAGCAGTTCTTC. It is translated as CASSLSGRGDNEQFF.

V is TRBV5-1 and J is TRBJ1-2; TRBD1 might be the D (5 bases). V was clipped by 0 bases and J by 10 bases, with 19 bases between them. This CDR3 is 15 amino acids long. CDR1 is SGHRS and CDR2 is YFSETQ in the germline V gene. CDR3 coding DNA: TGCGCCAGCAGCTTGGCCGCAGGGTCGGGGCGTGACTACACCTTC. It codes for CASSLAAGSGRDYTF.

The chain uses TRBV27 and TRBJ2-1; the match to TRBD1 covers 8 bases. The V gene end was trimmed by 7 bases and the J gene end by 3 bases; junction bases not matched to a gene: 8. This CDR3 is 15 amino acids long. Per germline, CDR1 MNHEY and CDR2 SMNVEV (reference sequence). In DNA, the CDR3 is TGTGCCAGCACCCTCCTTGACAGGGGCTACAATGAGCAGTTCTTC. Translation: CASTLLDRGYNEQFF.

The rearrangement links TRBV18 to TRBJ2-1; D remains ambiguous. Germline CDR1 and CDR2: KGHSH and LQKENI. The V and J ends lost 2 bases and 9 bases respectively, with 8 bases between them. This CDR3 contains 12 residues. CDR3 residues: CASSPGRIEQFF. The CDR3 DNA follows: TGTGCCAGCTCACCAGGAAGGATTGAGCAGTTCTTC. The full variable domain, its missing parts supplied by reference TRBV18 and TRBJ2-1, is NAGVMQNPRHLVRRRGQEARLRCSPMKGHSHVYWYRQLPEEGLKFMVYLQKENIIDESGMPKERFSAEFPKEGPSILRIQQVVRGDSAAYFCASSPGRIEQFFGPGTRLTVL.